This record concerns one T cell receptor beta chain sequence. Its target is unknown. This sample stems from a study of T cell responses to AZD1222 COVID-19 vaccine. Trimming left V 0 bases short and J 2 bases short, with 12 bases between. CDR3 size: 15 residues. Germline lookup yields CDR1 SGHRS and CDR2 YFSETQ. Overall study results and limits: The span of vaccine-associated CD4 TCRs extended across spike, with dominance at 160-218 and 743-854.

TCRdb keeps only in-frame clones here, not all; method: immunoSEQ multiplex PCR. The sample records over 85,000 clones, approximately 90% being singletons. The chain employs TRBV5-1 and TRBJ2-7, with D possibly matching TRBD2 (7 bases). The receptor comes from an adult in good health. The input for sequencing was peripheral blood, taken on day 0 of AZD1222 vaccination. CDR3 nucleotides: TGCGCCAGCAGCTTGGGTGCGGGGGCGACCTACGAGCAGTACTTC. Translated, it gives CASSLGAGATYEQYF.